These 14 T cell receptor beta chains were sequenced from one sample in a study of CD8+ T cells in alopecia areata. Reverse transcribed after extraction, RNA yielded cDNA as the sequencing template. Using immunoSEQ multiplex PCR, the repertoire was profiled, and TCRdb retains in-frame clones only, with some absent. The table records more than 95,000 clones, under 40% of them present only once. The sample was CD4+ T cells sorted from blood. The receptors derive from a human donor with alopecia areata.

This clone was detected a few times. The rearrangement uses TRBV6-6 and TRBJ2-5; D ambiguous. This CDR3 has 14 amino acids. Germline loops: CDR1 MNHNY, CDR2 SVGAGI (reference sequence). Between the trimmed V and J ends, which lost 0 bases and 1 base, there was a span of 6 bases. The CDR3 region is CASSYSEIQETQYF. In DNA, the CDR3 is TGTGCCAGCAGTTACTCGGAGATCCAAGAGACCCAGTACTTC.

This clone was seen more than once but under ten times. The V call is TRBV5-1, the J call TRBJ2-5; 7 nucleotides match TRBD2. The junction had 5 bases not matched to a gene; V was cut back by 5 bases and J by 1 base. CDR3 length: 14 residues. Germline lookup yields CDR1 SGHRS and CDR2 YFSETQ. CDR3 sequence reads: CASRSSGVQETQYF. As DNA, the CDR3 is TGCGCCAGCAGATCTAGCGGCGTCCAAGAGACCCAGTACTTC.

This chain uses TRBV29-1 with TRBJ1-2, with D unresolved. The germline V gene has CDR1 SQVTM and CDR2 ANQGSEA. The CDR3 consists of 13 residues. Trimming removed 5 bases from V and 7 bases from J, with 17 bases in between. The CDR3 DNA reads TGCAGCGTTCCCGACGGGTGGGGTGGTGGCTACACCTTC. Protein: CSVPDGWGGGYTF.

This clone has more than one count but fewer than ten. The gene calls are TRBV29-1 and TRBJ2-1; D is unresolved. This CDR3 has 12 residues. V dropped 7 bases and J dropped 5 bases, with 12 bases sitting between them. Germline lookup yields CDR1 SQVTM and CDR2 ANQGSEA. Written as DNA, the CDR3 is TGCAGCGCAAATACATTTAACAATGAGCAGTTCTTC. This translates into CSANTFNNEQFF.

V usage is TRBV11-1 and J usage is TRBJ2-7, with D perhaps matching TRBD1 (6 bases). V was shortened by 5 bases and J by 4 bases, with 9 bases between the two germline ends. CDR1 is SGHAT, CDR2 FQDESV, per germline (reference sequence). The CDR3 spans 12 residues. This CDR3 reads CASSRDRYEQYF. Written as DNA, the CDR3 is TGTGCCAGCAGCCGAGACAGGTACGAGCAGTACTTC.

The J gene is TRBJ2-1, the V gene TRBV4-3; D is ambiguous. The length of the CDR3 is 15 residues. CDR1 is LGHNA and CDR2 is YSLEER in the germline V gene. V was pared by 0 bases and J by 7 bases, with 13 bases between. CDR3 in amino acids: CASSQDPPLRNEQFF. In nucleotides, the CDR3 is TGCGCCAGCAGCCAAGATCCCCCCCTCAGGAATGAGCAGTTCTTC.

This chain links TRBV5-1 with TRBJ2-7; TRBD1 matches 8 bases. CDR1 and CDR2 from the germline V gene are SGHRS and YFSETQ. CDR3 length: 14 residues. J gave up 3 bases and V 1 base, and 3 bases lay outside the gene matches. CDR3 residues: CASSLRTGSYEQYF. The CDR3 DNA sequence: TGCGCCAGCAGCTTGAGGACAGGGAGCTACGAGCAGTACTTC.

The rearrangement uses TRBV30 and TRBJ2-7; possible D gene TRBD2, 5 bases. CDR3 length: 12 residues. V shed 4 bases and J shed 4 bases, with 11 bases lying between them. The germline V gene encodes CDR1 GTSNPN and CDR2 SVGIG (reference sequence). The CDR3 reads CAWTATGYEQYF. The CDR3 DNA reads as TGTGCCTGGACTGCGACGGGGTACGAGCAGTACTTC.

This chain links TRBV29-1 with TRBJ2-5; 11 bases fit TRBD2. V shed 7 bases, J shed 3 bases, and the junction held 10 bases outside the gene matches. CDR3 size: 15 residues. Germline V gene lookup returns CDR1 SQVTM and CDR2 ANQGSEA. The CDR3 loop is CSGALTSGTKETQYF. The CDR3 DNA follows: TGCAGCGGCGCCCTGACTAGCGGGACAAAAGAGACCCAGTACTTC. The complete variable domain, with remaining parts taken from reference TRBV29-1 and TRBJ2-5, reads SAVISQKPSRDICQRGTSLTIQCQVDSQVTMMFWYRQQPGQSLTLIATANQGSEATYESGFVIDKFPISRPNLTFSTLTVSNMSPEDSSIYLCSGALTSGTKETQYFGPGTRLLVL.

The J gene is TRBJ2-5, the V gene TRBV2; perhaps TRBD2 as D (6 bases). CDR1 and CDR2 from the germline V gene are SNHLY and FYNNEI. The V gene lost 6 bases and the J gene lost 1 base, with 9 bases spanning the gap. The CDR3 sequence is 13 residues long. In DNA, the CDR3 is TGTGCCAGCAGGGACTACTTCCAAGAGACCCAGTACTTC. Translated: CASRDYFQETQYF. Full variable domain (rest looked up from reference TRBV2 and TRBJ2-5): EPEVTQTPSHQVTQMGQEVILRCVPISNHLYFYWYRQILGQKVEFLVSFYNNEISEKSEIFDDQFSVERPDGSNFTLKIRSTKLEDSAMYFCASRDYFQETQYFGPGTRLLVL.

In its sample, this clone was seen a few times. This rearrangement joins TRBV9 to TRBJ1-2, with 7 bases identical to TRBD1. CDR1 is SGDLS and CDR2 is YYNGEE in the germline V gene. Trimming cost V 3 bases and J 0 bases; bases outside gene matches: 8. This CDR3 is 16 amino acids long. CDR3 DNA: TGTGCCAGCAGCGCTCCCGGGACAGCAGCTAACTATGGCTACACCTTC. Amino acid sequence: CASSAPGTAANYGYTF.

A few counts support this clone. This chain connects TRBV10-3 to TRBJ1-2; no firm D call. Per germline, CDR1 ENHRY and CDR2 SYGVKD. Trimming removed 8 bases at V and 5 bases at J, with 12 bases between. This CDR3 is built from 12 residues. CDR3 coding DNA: TGTGCCATCCATAGCCAGGATTATGGCTACACCTTC. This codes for CAIHSQDYGYTF.

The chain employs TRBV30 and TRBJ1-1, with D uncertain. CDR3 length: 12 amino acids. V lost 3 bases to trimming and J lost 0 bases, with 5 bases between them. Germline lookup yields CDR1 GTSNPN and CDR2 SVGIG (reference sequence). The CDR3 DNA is TGTGCCTGGAGACACCTGAACACTGAAGCTTTCTTT. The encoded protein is CAWRHLNTEAFF.

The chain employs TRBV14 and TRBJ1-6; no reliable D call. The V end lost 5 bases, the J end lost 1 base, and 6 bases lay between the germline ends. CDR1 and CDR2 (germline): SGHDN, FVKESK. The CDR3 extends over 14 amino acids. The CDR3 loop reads CASSVGSYNSPLHF. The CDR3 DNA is TGTGCCAGCAGCGTAGGTTCCTATAATTCACCCCTCCACTTT. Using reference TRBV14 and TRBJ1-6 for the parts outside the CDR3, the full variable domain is EAGVTQFPSHSVIEKGQTVTLRCDPISGHDNLYWYRRVMGKEIKFLLHFVKESKQDESGMPNNRFLAERTGGTYSTLKVQPAELEDSGVYFCASSVGSYNSPLHFGNGTRLTVT.